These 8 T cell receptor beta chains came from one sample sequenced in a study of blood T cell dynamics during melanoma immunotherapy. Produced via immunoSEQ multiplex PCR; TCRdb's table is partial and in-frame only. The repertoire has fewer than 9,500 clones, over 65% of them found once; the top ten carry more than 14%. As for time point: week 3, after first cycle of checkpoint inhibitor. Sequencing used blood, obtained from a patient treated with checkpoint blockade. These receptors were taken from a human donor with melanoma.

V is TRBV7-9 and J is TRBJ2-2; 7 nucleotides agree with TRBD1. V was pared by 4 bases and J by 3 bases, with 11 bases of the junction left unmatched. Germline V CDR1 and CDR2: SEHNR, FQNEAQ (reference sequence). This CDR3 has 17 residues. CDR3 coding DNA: TGTGCCAGCAGCTGGAGACAGGGTTTACAGTACACCGGGGAGCTGTTTTTT. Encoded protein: CASSWRQGLQYTGELFF.

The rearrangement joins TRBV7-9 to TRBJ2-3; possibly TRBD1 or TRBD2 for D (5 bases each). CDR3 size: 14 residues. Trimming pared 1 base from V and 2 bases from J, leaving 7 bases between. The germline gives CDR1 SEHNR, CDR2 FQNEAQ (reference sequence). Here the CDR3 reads CASSLGGITDTQYF. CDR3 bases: TGTGCCAGCAGCTTAGGGGGGATCACAGATACGCAGTATTTT.

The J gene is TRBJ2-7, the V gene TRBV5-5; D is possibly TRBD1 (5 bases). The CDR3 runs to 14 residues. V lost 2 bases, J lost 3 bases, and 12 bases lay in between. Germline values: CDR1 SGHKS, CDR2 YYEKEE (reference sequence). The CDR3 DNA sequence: TGTGCCAGCAGCTTAGGTTCAGGGTTCTACGAGCAGTACTTC. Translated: CASSLGSGFYEQYF.

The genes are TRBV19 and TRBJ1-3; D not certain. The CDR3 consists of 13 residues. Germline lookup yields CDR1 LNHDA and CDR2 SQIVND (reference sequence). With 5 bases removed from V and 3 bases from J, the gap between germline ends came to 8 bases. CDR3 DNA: TGTGCCAGTAGTGTGGCCGATGGAAACACCATATATTTT. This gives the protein CASSVADGNTIYF.

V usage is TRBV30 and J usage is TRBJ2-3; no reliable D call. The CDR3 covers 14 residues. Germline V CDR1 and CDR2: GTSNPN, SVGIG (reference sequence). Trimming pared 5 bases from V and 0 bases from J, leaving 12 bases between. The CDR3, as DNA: TGTGCCTGGTCCTCAGAATCTAGCACAGATACGCAGTATTTT. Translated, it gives CAWSSESSTDTQYF.

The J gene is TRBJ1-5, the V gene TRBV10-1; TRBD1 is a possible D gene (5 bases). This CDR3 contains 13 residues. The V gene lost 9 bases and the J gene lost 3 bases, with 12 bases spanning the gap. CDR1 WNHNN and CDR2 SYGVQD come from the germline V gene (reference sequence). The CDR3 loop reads CARGDSDNQPQHF. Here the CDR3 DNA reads TGCGCCAGGGGAGACAGTGACAATCAGCCCCAGCATTTT.

The DNA for the CDR3 is TGCGCCAGCAGCCAAGATGACCAGCGGGTTGCAGAGACCCAGTACTTC. Amino acids: CASSQDDQRVAETQYF. The chain combines TRBV4-1 with TRBJ2-5; the D gene is possibly TRBD2 (6 bases). The germline gives CDR1 MGHRA, CDR2 YSYEKL. The V gene lost 0 bases and the J gene lost 4 bases, with 15 bases spanning the gap. The length of the CDR3 is 16 residues.

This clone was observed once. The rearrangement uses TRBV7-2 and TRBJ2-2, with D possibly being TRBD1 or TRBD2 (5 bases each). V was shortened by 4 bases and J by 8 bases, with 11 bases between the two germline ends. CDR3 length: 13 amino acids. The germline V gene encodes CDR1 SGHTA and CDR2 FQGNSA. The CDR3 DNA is TGTGCCAGCAGCTGGGACGATCCGGGGGAGCTGTTTTTT. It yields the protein CASSWDDPGELFF.